These 22 T cell receptor beta chains share one sample of origin, sequenced in a study of OX40 agonist ivuxolimab in advanced cancers. Using immunoSEQ multiplex PCR, the repertoire was profiled, and TCRdb retains in-frame clones only, with some absent. The sample has tens of thousands of clones, 91% seen once. The sample here was CD4+ or CD8+ T cells sorted from blood, taken in a trial of the OX40 agonist ivuxolimab. The origin of the receptors is an adult with an advanced solid tumor such as melanoma, head and neck, liver or kidney cancer.

The chain couples TRBV4-1 to TRBJ1-3; no clear D gene. Trimming pared 2 bases from V and 0 bases from J, leaving 2 bases between. The germline V gene has CDR1 MGHRA and CDR2 YSYEKL. The CDR3 length is 13 residues. The CDR3 region has the DNA TGCGCCAGCAGCCAATCCTCTGGAAACACCATATATTTT. Translated, it gives CASSQSSGNTIYF.

V is TRBV10-2 and J is TRBJ2-7; D is perhaps TRBD2 (6 bases). The germline V gene encodes CDR1 WSHSY and CDR2 SAAADI. Trimming stripped 7 bases from V and 7 bases from J, with 20 bases between. This CDR3 has 14 residues. The CDR3 DNA reads as TGCGCCAGCAAAAGGGACTGGGCTTCGGAGGAGCAGTACTTC. This sequence encodes CASKRDWASEEQYF.

The rearrangement uses TRBV30 and TRBJ1-1; D is ambiguous. The CDR3 totals 14 residues. The germline V and J ends were trimmed by 2 bases and 0 bases, with 10 bases remaining between them. Germline assignment: CDR1 GTSNPN and CDR2 SVGIG (reference sequence). The CDR3 sequence is CAWSQTGLNTEAFF. In nucleotides, the CDR3 is TGTGCCTGGAGTCAGACCGGGCTGAACACTGAAGCTTTCTTT.

This chain connects TRBV10-3 to TRBJ1-2, with 7 bases lining up with TRBD1. Unmatched junction bases numbered 10, after V lost 6 bases and J lost 3 bases. The CDR3 extends over 15 amino acids. The germline gives CDR1 ENHRY, CDR2 SYGVKD. The CDR3 DNA follows: TGTGCCATCAGACCCCGGGACAGTGGAGACTATGGCTACACCTTC. Protein: CAIRPRDSGDYGYTF.

A single count supports this clone. The chain couples TRBV7-9 to TRBJ2-2; D gene ambiguous. Trimming stripped 5 bases from V and 10 bases from J, with 17 bases between. Germline V gene lookup returns CDR1 SEHNR and CDR2 FQNEAQ (reference sequence). There are 14 residues in the CDR3. The CDR3: CASSPLGPGEELFF. DNA for the CDR3: TGTGCCAGCAGCCCCTTGGGCCCCGGCGAGGAGCTGTTTTTT.

The chain employs TRBV30 and TRBJ2-2, with a tentative D call TRBD2 (6 bases). The CDR3 runs 16 residues. V was trimmed by 5 bases and J by 4 bases, leaving 20 bases between them. The germline V gene has CDR1 GTSNPN and CDR2 SVGIG (reference sequence). The CDR3 protein is CAWGELGGVGTGELFF. CDR3 DNA sequence: TGTGCCTGGGGTGAATTGGGCGGGGTAGGCACCGGGGAGCTGTTTTTT.

The chain recombines TRBV2 with TRBJ1-6; D remains unclear. Germline loops: CDR1 SNHLY, CDR2 FYNNEI. This CDR3 is 11 amino acids long. The V and J ends lost 3 bases and 10 bases respectively, with 4 bases between them. CDR3 in DNA: TGTGCCAGCAGTGAGAAGTCACCCCTCCACTTT. Amino acids: CASSEKSPLHF.

This chain connects TRBV7-2 to TRBJ2-2; D is perhaps TRBD2 (6 bases). Germline lookup yields CDR1 SGHTA and CDR2 FQGNSA. This CDR3 is built from 14 residues. The V end lost 0 bases, the J end lost 6 bases, and 8 bases lay between the germline ends. The DNA of the CDR3 is TGTGCCAGCAGCTTAGCGGGGACTTCCGGGGAGCTGTTTTTT. As protein: CASSLAGTSGELFF.

The chain combines TRBV28 with TRBJ1-5; TRBD1 matches 9 bases. Germline V CDR1 and CDR2: MDHEN, SYDVKM. The CDR3 spans 15 residues. The V segment lost 4 bases and the J segment 6 bases; nucleotides outside the gene matches: 7. The CDR3: CASSSGQGSLQPQHF. CDR3 sequence (DNA): TGTGCCAGCAGTTCGGGACAGGGATCTCTTCAGCCCCAGCATTTT.

The chain recombines TRBV18 with TRBJ2-3, with D maybe TRBD2 (6 bases). This CDR3 has 14 amino acids. The V gene lost 5 bases and the J gene lost 2 bases, with 11 bases spanning the gap. Germline-derived CDR1 and CDR2 are KGHSH and LQKENI. The CDR3 reads CASSAGPLTDTQYF. The CDR3 nucleotides are TGTGCCAGCTCAGCGGGACCCCTCACAGATACGCAGTATTTT.

This chain joins TRBV19 and TRBJ1-5; D uncertain. Germline-derived CDR1 and CDR2 are LNHDA and SQIVND (reference sequence). V lost 4 bases, J lost 4 bases, and 14 bases lay in between. The CDR3 spans 15 residues. The CDR3: CASSSSLGRNQPQHF. The CDR3 DNA reads as TGTGCCAGTAGTAGTTCTCTGGGGAGGAATCAGCCCCAGCATTTT.

The gene calls are TRBV7-2 and TRBJ2-7; D possibly corresponds to TRBD2 (5 bases). CDR1 SGHTA and CDR2 FQGNSA come from the germline V gene. The CDR3 loop spans 14 amino acids. Trimming stripped 5 bases from V and 1 base from J, with 12 bases between. The CDR3 reads CASSDPGESYEQYF. CDR3 nucleotides: TGTGCCAGCAGCGACCCCGGGGAGTCCTACGAGCAGTACTTC.

This rearrangement joins TRBV29-1 to TRBJ2-5; D call uncertain. CDR3 length: 12 residues. Germline-derived CDR1 and CDR2 are SQVTM and ANQGSEA. The V and J ends lost 4 bases and 5 bases respectively, with 11 bases between them. The CDR3 region has the DNA TGCAGCGTTGGTATCTACGGGGAGACCCAGTACTTC. This encodes CSVGIYGETQYF. Combining the CDR3 with reference TRBV29-1 and TRBJ2-5 gives the whole variable domain SAVISQKPSRDICQRGTSLTIQCQVDSQVTMMFWYRQQPGQSLTLIATANQGSEATYESGFVIDKFPISRPNLTFSTLTVSNMSPEDSSIYLCSVGIYGETQYFGPGTRLLVL.

The gene calls are TRBV29-1 and TRBJ2-3; D may be TRBD1 (6 bases). CDR1 and CDR2 (germline): SQVTM, ANQGSEA. The CDR3 is 14 residues long. Trimming removed 3 bases at V and 2 bases at J, with 12 bases between. DNA for the CDR3: TGCAGCGTTGATCAGGGGTGGCCCACAGATACGCAGTATTTT. This codes for CSVDQGWPTDTQYF.

The V call is TRBV9, the J call TRBJ2-7, with D possibly TRBD2 on 6 matching bases. V shed 4 bases and J shed 0 bases, with 11 bases lying between them. Germline V gene lookup returns CDR1 SGDLS and CDR2 YYNGEE. The CDR3 totals 14 residues. The CDR3 is CASSISGDSYEQYF. The CDR3, as DNA: TGTGCCAGCAGCATTAGCGGAGACTCCTACGAGCAGTACTTC.

This sequence joins TRBV7-9 and TRBJ2-7; 9 bases fit TRBD1. There are 16 residues in the CDR3. CDR1 and CDR2 from the germline V gene are SEHNR and FQNEAQ (reference sequence). V was pared by 4 bases and J by 5 bases, with 12 bases of the junction left unmatched. This CDR3 reads CASSSSSDGTGNEQYF. The CDR3 nucleotides are TGTGCCAGCAGCTCCTCCTCGGATGGGACAGGGAACGAGCAGTACTTC.

The chain recombines TRBV5-1 with TRBJ2-3, with 8 bases fitting TRBD2. V was pared by 0 bases and J by 0 bases, with 6 bases of the junction left unmatched. The CDR3 is 17 residues long. The germline CDR1 and CDR2 sequences are SGHRS and YFSETQ. CDR3 in amino acids: CASSLGVASGSTDTQYF. Here the CDR3 DNA reads TGCGCCAGCAGCTTGGGGGTAGCTAGCGGGAGCACAGATACGCAGTATTTT.

The chain uses TRBV28 and TRBJ2-7, with D possibly matching TRBD2 (6 bases). Trimming removed 6 bases from V and 3 bases from J, with 15 bases in between. Looked up from germline, CDR1 is MDHEN and CDR2 is SYDVKM. The CDR3 is made up of 14 amino acids. CDR3 in DNA: TGTGCCAGCAGCCTAGGGAGCGGGCGCTACGAGCAGTACTTC. Protein sequence: CASSLGSGRYEQYF.

This chain connects TRBV28 to TRBJ1-1, with D hard to call. Germline values: CDR1 MDHEN, CDR2 SYDVKM. The V end lost 3 bases, the J end lost 7 bases, and 12 bases lay between the germline ends. The CDR3 length is 13 residues. As DNA, the CDR3 is TGTGCCAGCAGTTTTTTTGGCAGCGTTGAAGCTTTCTTT. Translation: CASSFFGSVEAFF. The whole variable domain, filled in from reference TRBV28 and TRBJ1-1, reads DVKVTQSSRYLVKRTGEKVFLECVQDMDHENMFWYRQDPGLGLRLIYFSYDVKMKEKGDIPEGYSVSREKKERFSLILESASTNQTSMYLCASSFFGSVEAFFGQGTRLTVV.

The rearrangement links TRBV25-1 to TRBJ2-1, with TRBD2 matching 12 bases. This CDR3 is built from 16 residues. After removal of 1 base from V and 6 bases from J, the junction contained 4 bases not matched to a gene. Germline CDR1 is MGHDK and CDR2 is SYGVNS. CDR3 sequence (DNA): TGTGCCAGCAGTGAATTGTCGACTAGCGGGAGCAATGAGCAGTTCTTC. Translating gives CASSELSTSGSNEQFF.

This clone was observed once. The chain combines TRBV20-1 with TRBJ2-5; tentatively, D is TRBD1 (6 bases). The CDR3 has 11 residues. Per germline, CDR1 DFQATT and CDR2 SNEGSKA (reference sequence). As DNA, the CDR3 is TGCAGCTTAAGGGGGCAAGAGACCCAGTACTTC. Its protein is CSLRGQETQYF.

This clone is a singleton in its sample. The chain carries TRBV28 and TRBJ1-4; D gene unclear. The CDR3 runs 15 residues. The V and J ends lost 3 bases and 10 bases respectively, with 18 bases between them. The germline gives CDR1 MDHEN, CDR2 SYDVKM. The CDR3 DNA sequence: TGTGCCAGCAGTTTCCCAGACTTTCGCTACGGAAAACTGTTTTTT. Translating gives CASSFPDFRYGKLFF.